This TCR beta chain was captured by sequencing in a study of blood T cell repertoires in COVID-19. Data came from immunoSEQ multiplex PCR; TCRdb stores just in-frame clones and leaves some out. The profile shows 85,000 to 130,000 clones, roughly four fifths of them singletons. The CDR3 loop spans 15 amino acids. V gave up 7 bases and J gave up 3 bases; unmatched junction bases: 6. The germline V gene encodes CDR1 MNHEY and CDR2 SVGAGI. This sequence joins TRBV6-5 and TRBJ2-3; 11 bases match TRBD1. The receptor's source is a man aged 60 to 75 with acute or convalescent COVID-19. The sequencing sample was made of peripheral blood. The CDR3 protein is CASIAGQGVTDTQYF. DNA for the CDR3: TGTGCCAGCATAGCGGGACAGGGGGTAACAGATACGCAGTATTTT.